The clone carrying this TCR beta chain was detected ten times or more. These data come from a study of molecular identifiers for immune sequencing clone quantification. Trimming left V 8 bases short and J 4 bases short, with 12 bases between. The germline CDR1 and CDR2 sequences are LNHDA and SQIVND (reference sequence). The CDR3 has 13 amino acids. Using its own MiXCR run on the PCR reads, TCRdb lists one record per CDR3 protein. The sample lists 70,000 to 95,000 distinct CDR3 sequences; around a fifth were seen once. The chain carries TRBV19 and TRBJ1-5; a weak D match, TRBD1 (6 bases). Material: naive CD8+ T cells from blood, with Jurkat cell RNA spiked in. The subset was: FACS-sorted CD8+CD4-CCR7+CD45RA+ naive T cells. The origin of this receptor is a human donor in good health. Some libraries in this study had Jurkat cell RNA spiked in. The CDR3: CASSWGPNQPQHF. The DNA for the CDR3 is TGTGCCAGTTCATGGGGGCCTAATCAGCCCCAGCATTTT.